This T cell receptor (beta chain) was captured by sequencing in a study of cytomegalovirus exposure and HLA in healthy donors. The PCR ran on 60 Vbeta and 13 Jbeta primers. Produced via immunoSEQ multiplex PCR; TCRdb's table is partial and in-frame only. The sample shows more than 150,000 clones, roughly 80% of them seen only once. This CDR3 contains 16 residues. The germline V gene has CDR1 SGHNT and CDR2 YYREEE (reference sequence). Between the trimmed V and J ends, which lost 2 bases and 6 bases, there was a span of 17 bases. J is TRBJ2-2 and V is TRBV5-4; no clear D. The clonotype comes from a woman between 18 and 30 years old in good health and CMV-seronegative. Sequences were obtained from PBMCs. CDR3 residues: CASSFPAQDGAGELFF. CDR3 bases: TGTGCCAGCAGCTTCCCCGCGCAGGATGGCGCCGGGGAGCTGTTTTTT.